The 21 T cell receptor beta chains presented below share a single source sample, sequenced in a study of T cells after yellow fever vaccination. TCRdb re-called the 5' RACE reads with MiXCR, one entry per CDR3 protein. The profile shows about 580,000 distinct CDR3 sequences, roughly a sixth of them singletons. The source was PBMCs, collected 5 to 6 days after the first yellow fever vaccination. All receptors derive from a man between 18 and 29 years old who received the YFV17D yellow fever vaccine.

The gene calls are TRBV7-2 and TRBJ2-2, with D perhaps TRBD1 or TRBD2 (5 bases each). The CDR3 runs 14 residues. The germline V gene encodes CDR1 SGHTA and CDR2 FQGNSA. V was trimmed by 2 bases and J by 6 bases, leaving 10 bases between them. CDR3 sequence (DNA): TGTGCCAGCAGCTTATATCAGGGAGCCGGGGAGCTGTTTTTT. Its protein product is CASSLYQGAGELFF.

The genes are TRBV15 and TRBJ2-3; D is unclear. Trimming removed 2 bases at V and 5 bases at J, with 5 bases between. The CDR3 runs to 12 residues. The germline V gene encodes CDR1 LNHNV and CDR2 YYDKDF (reference sequence). The CDR3 loop is CATSRRRDTQYF. CDR3 sequence (DNA): TGTGCCACCAGCAGAAGAAGAGATACGCAGTATTTT.

This clonotype has a handful of counts. The chain carries TRBV9 and TRBJ2-3, with a possible D match to TRBD2 (6 bases). CDR3 length: 15 residues. Per the germline V gene, CDR1 is SGDLS and CDR2 is YYNGEE. V was pared by 0 bases and J by 2 bases, with 10 bases between. For the CDR3, the DNA is TGTGCCAGCAGCGTAGGTGGGGGGACCACAGATACGCAGTATTTT. It encodes CASSVGGGTTDTQYF.

In this sample, this clonotype turned up a few times. This chain uses TRBV4-2 with TRBJ2-1; 8 bases align to TRBD2. Germline CDR1 and CDR2: LGHNA and YNFKEQ. The CDR3 has 13 amino acids. V shed 8 bases and J 4 bases; nucleotides not matched to a gene: 4. The CDR3 DNA reads as TGTGCCAGCTCAGCGGGGGCTTACAATGAGCAGTTCTTC. Translating gives CASSAGAYNEQFF.

The chain is built from TRBV20-1 and TRBJ1-2; TRBD1 agrees at 7 bases. V shed 5 bases, J shed 7 bases, and the junction held 10 bases outside the gene matches. The CDR3 has 13 residues. Per germline, CDR1 DFQATT and CDR2 SNEGSKA (reference sequence). The CDR3 DNA is TGCAGTGCTTGGGACAGCTCCCCGCTTGGCTACACCTTC. It translates to CSAWDSSPLGYTF.

The chain is built from TRBV7-2 and TRBJ2-2; either TRBD1 or TRBD2 may fit D (7 bases each). Germline lookup yields CDR1 SGHTA and CDR2 FQGNSA. The V gene lost 4 bases and the J gene lost 3 bases, with 15 bases spanning the gap. CDR3 length equals 16 residues. CDR3 protein: CASSSGGTTYTGELFF. CDR3 in DNA: TGTGCCAGCAGCTCAGGGGGGACTACCTACACCGGGGAGCTGTTTTTT.

The gene calls are TRBV25-1 and TRBJ2-5, with D possibly called TRBD1 or TRBD2 (5 bases each). V was cut by 5 bases and J by 7 bases, with 8 bases left in between. Per the germline V gene, CDR1 is MGHDK and CDR2 is SYGVNS. CDR3 length: 11 residues. In DNA, the CDR3 is TGTGCCAGCAGTCCAGGGACGACCCAGTACTTC. The encoded protein is CASSPGTTQYF.

This clonotype was detected a few times. The V call is TRBV7-8, the J call TRBJ1-1; 7 nucleotides line up with TRBD1. V dropped 3 bases and J dropped 5; count of bases not matched to a gene: 6. The germline V gene encodes CDR1 SGHVS and CDR2 FQNEAQ. The CDR3 spans 14 residues. The CDR3 region has the DNA TGTGCCAGCAGCTTTGCAGGGGGAAGAACTGAAGCTTTCTTT. The encoded protein is CASSFAGGRTEAFF. Using reference TRBV7-8 and TRBJ1-1 for the parts outside the CDR3, the full variable domain is GAGVSQSPRYKVAKRGQDVALRCDPISGHVSLFWYQQALGQGPEFLTYFQNEAQLDKSGLPSDRFFAERPEGSVSTLKIQRTQQEDSAVYLCASSFAGGRTEAFFGQGTRLTVV.

This clonotype was picked up a small number of times. The chain employs TRBV20-1 and TRBJ2-5; 10 bases are shared with TRBD2. V shed 3 bases and J 5 bases; nucleotides not matched to a gene: 6. Germline V gives CDR1 DFQATT, CDR2 SNEGSKA (reference sequence). The CDR3 covers 14 residues. The CDR3 DNA reads as TGCAGTGCTAGGAAGCGGGGGGGCTATGAGACCCAGTACTTC. Translated: CSARKRGGYETQYF.

This clonotype came up a few times. The junction shows a germline mismatch at one end, possibly a read error. The CDR3 here is CASSSTPPAGGLETQYF. For the CDR3, the DNA is TGTGCTAGCAGCTCCACCCCTCCAGCGGGGGGACTTGAGACCCAGTACTTC. This chain joins TRBV7-7 and TRBJ2-5; 9 bases are a match to TRBD2. There are 17 residues in the CDR3. Germline CDR1 and CDR2: SSHAT and FNYEAQ (reference sequence). Together with reference TRBV7-7 and TRBJ2-5, the CDR3 gives the full variable domain: GAGVSQSPRYKVTKRGQDVTLRCDPISSHATLYWYQQALGQGPEFLTYFNYEAQPDKSGLPSDRFSAERPEGSISTLTIQRTEQRDSAMYRCASSSTPPAGGLETQYFGPGTRLLVL.

V and J are TRBV7-3 and TRBJ1-1; D unresolved. The CDR3 extends over 13 amino acids. Germline assignment: CDR1 SGHTA and CDR2 FQGTGA. The V and J ends lost 5 bases and 3 bases respectively, with 10 bases between them. CDR3 amino acids: CASSPFKDTEAFF. The DNA for the CDR3 is TGTGCCAGCAGCCCCTTTAAAGACACTGAAGCTTTCTTT.

The V and J genes are TRBV12-3 or TRBV12-4 and TRBJ2-1; 8 positions match TRBD1. The CDR3 runs to 13 residues. The V gene end was trimmed by 7 bases and the J gene end by 8 bases; junction bases not matched to a gene: 7. DNA of the CDR3: TGTGCCAGCAACTTGGGGGGACAGGATGAGCAGTTCTTC. Its protein product is CASNLGGQDEQFF.

This clonotype was observed a handful of times. The chain joins TRBV6-6 to TRBJ2-7; D is perhaps TRBD1 (6 bases). The germline V and J ends were trimmed by 0 bases and 4 bases, with 7 bases remaining between them. The length of the CDR3 is 13 residues. Per the germline V gene, CDR1 is MNHNY and CDR2 is SVGAGI (reference sequence). CDR3 nucleotide sequence: TGTGCCAGCAGTTACTCCACAGGGTACGAGCAGTACGTC. This translates into CASSYSTGYEQYV.

In this sample, this clonotype turned up a few times. The rearrangement links TRBV11-3 to TRBJ2-3, with 10 nucleotides matching TRBD2. There are 13 residues in the CDR3. V was pared by 4 bases and J by 7 bases, with 2 bases of the junction left unmatched. Germline V lookup: CDR1 SGHNT, CDR2 YENEEA. CDR3 in DNA: TGTGCCAGCAGCTCGACTAGCGGGTATACGCAGTATTTT. It yields the protein CASSSTSGYTQYF.

The chain uses TRBV4-2 and TRBJ2-4; maybe TRBD1 (6 bases). CDR1 is LGHNA, CDR2 YNFKEQ, per germline. CDR3 length: 17 residues. V lost 3 bases and J lost 3, with 18 bases in between. CDR3 sequence (DNA): TGTGCCAGCAGCCACGGCACAACAGGGAATCACAAAAACATTCAGTACTTC. This encodes CASSHGTTGNHKNIQYF.

V usage is TRBV6-5 and J usage is TRBJ1-1, with a possible D match to TRBD1 (6 bases). Trimming left V 2 bases short and J 2 bases short, with 15 bases between. CDR3 length: 16 amino acids. Germline V gives CDR1 MNHEY, CDR2 SVGAGI. As DNA, the CDR3 is TGTGCCAGCAGTTACACAGGACAGAAAGATAACACTGAAGCTTTCTTT. This sequence encodes CASSYTGQKDNTEAFF.

CDR3 DNA: TGCAGCGCTTCAACAGGTTTCGTCGATACGCAGTATTTT. Its translation: CSASTGFVDTQYF. This rearrangement joins TRBV29-1 to TRBJ2-3; tentative D call: TRBD1 (5 bases). Per germline, CDR1 SQVTM and CDR2 ANQGSEA. V lost 7 bases to trimming and J lost 6 bases, with 17 bases between them. The CDR3 covers 13 residues.

This rearrangement joins TRBV25-1 to TRBJ1-4; 7 positions agree with TRBD1. The V and J ends lost 4 bases and 0 bases, in that order; junction bases with no gene match: 8. The CDR3 consists of 17 residues. The V gene's germline CDR1 is MGHDK and CDR2 SYGVNS. CDR3 nucleotide sequence: TGTGCCAGCAGTGGCAGTACAGGGGCTGCAACTAATGAAAAACTGTTTTTT. As protein: CASSGSTGAATNEKLFF.

The V gene is TRBV4-2, the J gene TRBJ2-7; 12 bases are shared with TRBD2. The CDR3 totals 15 residues. CDR1 and CDR2 from the germline V gene are LGHNA and YNFKEQ. J gave up 0 bases and V 5 bases, and 2 bases lay outside the gene matches. CDR3 DNA: TGTGCCAGCAGCAAACTAGCGGGGGGCTCCTACGAGCAGTACGTC. Protein sequence: CASSKLAGGSYEQYV.

This chain uses TRBV20-1 with TRBJ2-3; TRBD2 matches at 13 bases. Germline V lookup: CDR1 DFQATT, CDR2 SNEGSKA (reference sequence). This CDR3 region has 15 residues. V dropped 4 bases and J dropped 4; count of bases not matched to a gene: 5. For the CDR3, the DNA is TGCAGTGCTACCGGGACTAGCGGGGTGTCAGATACGCAGTATTTT. This gives the protein CSATGTSGVSDTQYF.

This clonotype has more than one count but fewer than ten. The rearrangement joins TRBV20-1 to TRBJ2-5; no clear D. This CDR3 region has 12 residues. In germline, CDR1 is DFQATT, CDR2 SNEGSKA (reference sequence). Trimming removed 3 bases at V and 4 bases at J, with 9 bases between. The CDR3 reads CSASRPRETQYF. The DNA of the CDR3 is TGCAGTGCTAGCAGGCCAAGAGAGACCCAGTACTTC.